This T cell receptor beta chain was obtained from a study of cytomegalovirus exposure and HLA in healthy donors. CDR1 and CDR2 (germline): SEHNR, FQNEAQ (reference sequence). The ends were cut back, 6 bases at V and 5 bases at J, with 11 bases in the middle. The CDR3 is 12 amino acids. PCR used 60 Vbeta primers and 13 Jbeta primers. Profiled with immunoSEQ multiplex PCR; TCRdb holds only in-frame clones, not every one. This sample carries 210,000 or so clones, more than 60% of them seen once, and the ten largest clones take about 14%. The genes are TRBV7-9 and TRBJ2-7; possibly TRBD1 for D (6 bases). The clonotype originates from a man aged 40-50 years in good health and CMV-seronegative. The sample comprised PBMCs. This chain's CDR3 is CASRPQGHEQYF. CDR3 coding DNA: TGTGCCAGCAGGCCACAGGGCCACGAGCAGTACTTC.